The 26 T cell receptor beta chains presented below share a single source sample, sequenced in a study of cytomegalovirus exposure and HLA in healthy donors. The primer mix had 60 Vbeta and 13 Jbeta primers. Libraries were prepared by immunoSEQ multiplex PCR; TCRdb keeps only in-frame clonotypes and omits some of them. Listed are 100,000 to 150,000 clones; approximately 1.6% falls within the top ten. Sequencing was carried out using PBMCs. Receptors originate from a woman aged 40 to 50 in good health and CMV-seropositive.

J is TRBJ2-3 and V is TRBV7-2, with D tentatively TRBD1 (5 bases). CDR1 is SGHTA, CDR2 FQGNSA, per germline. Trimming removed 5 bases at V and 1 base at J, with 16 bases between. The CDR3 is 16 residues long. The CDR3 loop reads CASSPGISRGTDTQYF. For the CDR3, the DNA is TGTGCCAGCAGCCCTGGGATTAGCAGGGGCACAGATACGCAGTATTTT.

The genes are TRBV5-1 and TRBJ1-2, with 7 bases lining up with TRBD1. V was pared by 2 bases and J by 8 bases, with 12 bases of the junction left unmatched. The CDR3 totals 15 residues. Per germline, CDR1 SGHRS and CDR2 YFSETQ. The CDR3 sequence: CASSFDLDRVGGYTF. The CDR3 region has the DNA TGCGCCAGCAGCTTCGACCTCGACAGGGTGGGCGGCTACACCTTC.

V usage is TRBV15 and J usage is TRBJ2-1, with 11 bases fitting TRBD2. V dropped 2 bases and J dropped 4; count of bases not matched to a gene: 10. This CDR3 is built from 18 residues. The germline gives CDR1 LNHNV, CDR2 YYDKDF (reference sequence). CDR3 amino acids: CATSRRGLAETSYNEQFF. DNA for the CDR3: TGTGCCACCAGCAGAAGGGGACTAGCGGAGACATCATACAATGAGCAGTTCTTC.

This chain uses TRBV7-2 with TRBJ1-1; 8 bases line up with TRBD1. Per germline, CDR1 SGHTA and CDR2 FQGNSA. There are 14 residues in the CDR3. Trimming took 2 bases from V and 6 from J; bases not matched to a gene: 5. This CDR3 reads CASSLTGGGSEAFF. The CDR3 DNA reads TGTGCCAGCAGCTTAACAGGGGGGGGGTCTGAAGCTTTCTTT.

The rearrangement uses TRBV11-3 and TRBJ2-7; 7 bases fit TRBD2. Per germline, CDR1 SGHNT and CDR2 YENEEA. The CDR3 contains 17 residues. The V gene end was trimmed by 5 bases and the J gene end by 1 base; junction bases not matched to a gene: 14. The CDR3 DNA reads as TGTGCCAGCAGCCAAACCTGCCTAGCGGTCTTATCCTACGAGCAGTACTTC. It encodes CASSQTCLAVLSYEQYF.

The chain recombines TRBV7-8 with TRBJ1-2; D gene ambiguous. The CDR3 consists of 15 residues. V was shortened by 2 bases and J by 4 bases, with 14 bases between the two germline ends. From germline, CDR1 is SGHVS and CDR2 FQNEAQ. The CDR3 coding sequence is TGTGCCAGCAGCTTAAACACAGTCCCTACCTATGGCTACACCTTC. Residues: CASSLNTVPTYGYTF.

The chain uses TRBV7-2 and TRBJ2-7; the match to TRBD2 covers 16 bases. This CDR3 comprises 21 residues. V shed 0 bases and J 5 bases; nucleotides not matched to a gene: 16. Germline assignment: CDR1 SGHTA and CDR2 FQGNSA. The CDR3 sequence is CASSLAAYSPGLAGGHHEQYF. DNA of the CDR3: TGTGCCAGCAGCTTAGCGGCTTATTCACCGGGACTAGCGGGAGGGCACCACGAGCAGTACTTC.

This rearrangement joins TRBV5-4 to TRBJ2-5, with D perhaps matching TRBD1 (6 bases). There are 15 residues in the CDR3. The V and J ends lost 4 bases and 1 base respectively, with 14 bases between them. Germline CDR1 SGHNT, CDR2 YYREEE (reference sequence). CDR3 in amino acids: CASSEQGGFQETQYF. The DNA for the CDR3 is TGTGCCAGCAGCGAACAGGGTGGATTCCAAGAGACCCAGTACTTC.

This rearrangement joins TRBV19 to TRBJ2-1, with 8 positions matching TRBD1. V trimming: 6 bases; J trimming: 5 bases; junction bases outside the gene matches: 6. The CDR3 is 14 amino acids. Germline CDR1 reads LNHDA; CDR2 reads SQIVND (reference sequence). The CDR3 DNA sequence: TGTGCCAGTAGACCCTTGGACAGGGACAATGAGCAGTTCTTC. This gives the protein CASRPLDRDNEQFF. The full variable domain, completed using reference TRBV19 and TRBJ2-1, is DGGITQSPKYLFRKEGQNVTLSCEQNLNHDAMYWYRQDPGQGLRLIYYSQIVNDFQKGDIAEGYSVSREKKESFPLTVTSAQKNPTAFYLCASRPLDRDNEQFFGPGTRLTVL.

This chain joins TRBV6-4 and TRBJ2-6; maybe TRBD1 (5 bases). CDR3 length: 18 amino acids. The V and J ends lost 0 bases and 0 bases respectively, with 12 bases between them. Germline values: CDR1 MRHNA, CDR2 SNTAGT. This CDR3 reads CASSDSNVGLSGANVLTF. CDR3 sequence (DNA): TGTGCCAGCAGTGACTCGAACGTGGGGCTCTCTGGGGCCAACGTCCTGACTTTC.

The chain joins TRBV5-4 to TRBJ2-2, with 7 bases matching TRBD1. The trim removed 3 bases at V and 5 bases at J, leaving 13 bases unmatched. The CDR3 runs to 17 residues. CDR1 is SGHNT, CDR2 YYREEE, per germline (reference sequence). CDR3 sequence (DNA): TGTGCCAGCAGCTCGGACAGGTCGGCATTCTCAACCGGGGAGCTGTTTTTT. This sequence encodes CASSSDRSAFSTGELFF. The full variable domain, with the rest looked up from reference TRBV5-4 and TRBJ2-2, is ETGVTQSPTHLIKTRGQQVTLRCSSQSGHNTVSWYQQALGQGPQFIFQYYREEENGRGNFPPRFSGLQFPNYSSELNVNALELDDSALYLCASSSDRSAFSTGELFFGEGSRLTVL.

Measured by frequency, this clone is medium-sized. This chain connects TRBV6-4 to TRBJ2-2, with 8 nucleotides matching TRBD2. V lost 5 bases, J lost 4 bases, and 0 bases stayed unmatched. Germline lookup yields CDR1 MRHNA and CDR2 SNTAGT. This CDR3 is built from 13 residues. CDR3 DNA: TGTGCCAGCAGTAGCGGGAGCACCGGGGAGCTGTTTTTT. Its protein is CASSSGSTGELFF.

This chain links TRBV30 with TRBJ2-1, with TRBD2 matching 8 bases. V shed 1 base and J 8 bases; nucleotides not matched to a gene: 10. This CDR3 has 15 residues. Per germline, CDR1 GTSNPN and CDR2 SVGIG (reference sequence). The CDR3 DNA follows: TGTGCCTGGAGTGGGCCAGGGACTAGGTTCGATGAGCAGTTCTTC. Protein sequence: CAWSGPGTRFDEQFF.

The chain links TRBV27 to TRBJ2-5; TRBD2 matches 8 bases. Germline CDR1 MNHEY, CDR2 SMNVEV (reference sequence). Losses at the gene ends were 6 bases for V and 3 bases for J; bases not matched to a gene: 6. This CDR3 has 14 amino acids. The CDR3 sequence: CASRERETKETQYF. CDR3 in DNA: TGTGCCAGCAGGGAGCGGGAGACAAAAGAGACCCAGTACTTC.

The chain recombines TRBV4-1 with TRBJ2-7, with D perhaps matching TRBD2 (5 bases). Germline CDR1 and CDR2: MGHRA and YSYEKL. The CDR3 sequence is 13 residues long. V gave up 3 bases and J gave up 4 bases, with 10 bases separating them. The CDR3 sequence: CASSQASGYEQYF. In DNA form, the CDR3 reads TGCGCCAGCAGCCAGGCCTCGGGGTACGAGCAGTACTTC.

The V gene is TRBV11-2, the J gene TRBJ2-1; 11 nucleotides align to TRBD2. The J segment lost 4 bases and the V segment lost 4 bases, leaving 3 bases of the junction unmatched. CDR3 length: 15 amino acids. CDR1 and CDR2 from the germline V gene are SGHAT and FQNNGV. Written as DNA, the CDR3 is TGTGCCAGCAGCTCGGGACTAGCGGAATACAATGAGCAGTTCTTC. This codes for CASSSGLAEYNEQFF.

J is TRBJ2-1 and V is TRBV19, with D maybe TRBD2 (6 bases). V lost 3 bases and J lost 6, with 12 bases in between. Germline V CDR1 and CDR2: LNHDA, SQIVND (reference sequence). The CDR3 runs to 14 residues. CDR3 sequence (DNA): TGTGCCAGTAGTATGCGTCTAGCGCCCAATGAGCAGTTCTTC. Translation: CASSMRLAPNEQFF.

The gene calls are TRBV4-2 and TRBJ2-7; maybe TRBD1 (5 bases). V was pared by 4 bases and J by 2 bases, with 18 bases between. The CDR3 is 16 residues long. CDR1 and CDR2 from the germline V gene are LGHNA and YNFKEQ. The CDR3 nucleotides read TGTGCCAGCAGCCCCTCCCCCTCAGGGCTGACCTACGAGCAGTACTTC. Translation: CASSPSPSGLTYEQYF.

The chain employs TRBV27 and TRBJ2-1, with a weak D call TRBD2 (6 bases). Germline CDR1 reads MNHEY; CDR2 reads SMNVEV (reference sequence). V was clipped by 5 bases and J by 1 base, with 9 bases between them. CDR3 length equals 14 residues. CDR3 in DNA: TGTGCCAGCAGTCCGGGAGAATCCTACAATGAGCAGTTCTTC. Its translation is CASSPGESYNEQFF.

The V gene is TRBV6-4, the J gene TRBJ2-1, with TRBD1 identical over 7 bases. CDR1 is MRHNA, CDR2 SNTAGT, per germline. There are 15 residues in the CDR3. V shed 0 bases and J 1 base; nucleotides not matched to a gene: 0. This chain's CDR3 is CASSDSQGSYNEQFF. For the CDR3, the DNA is TGTGCCAGCAGTGACTCACAGGGGTCCTACAATGAGCAGTTCTTC.

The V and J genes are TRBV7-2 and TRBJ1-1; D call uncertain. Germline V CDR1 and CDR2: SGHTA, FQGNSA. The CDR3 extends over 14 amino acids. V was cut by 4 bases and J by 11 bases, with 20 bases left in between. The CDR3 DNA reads TGTGCCAGCAGCTACCAGGCAGGCCATCTCCCTGCTTTCTTT. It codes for CASSYQAGHLPAFF.

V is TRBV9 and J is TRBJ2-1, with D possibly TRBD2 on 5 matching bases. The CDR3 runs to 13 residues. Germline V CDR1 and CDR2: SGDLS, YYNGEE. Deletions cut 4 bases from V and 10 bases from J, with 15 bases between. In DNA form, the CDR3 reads TGTGCCAGCAGCACCCTTGGGAGTGGGGAGCAGTTCTTC. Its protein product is CASSTLGSGEQFF.

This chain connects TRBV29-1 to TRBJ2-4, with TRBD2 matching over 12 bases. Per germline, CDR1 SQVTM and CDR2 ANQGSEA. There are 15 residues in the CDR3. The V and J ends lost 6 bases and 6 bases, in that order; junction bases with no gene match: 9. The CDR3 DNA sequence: TGCAGCGTCGCACTAGCGGGAGGTGCAGGAAACATTCAGTACTTC. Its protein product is CSVALAGGAGNIQYF.

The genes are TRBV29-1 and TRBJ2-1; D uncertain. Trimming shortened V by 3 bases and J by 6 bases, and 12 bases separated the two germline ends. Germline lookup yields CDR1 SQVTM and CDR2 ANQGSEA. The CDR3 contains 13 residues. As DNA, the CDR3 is TGCAGCGTTGATGAGGAGTCCCCCAATGAGCAGTTCTTC. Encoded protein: CSVDEESPNEQFF.

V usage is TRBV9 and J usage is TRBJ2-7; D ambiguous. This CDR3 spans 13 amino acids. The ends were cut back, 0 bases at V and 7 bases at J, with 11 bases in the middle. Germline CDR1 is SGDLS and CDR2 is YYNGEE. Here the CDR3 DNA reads TGTGCCAGCAGCGTAGCTCCAGGTGGGGAGCAGTACTTC. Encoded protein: CASSVAPGGEQYF.

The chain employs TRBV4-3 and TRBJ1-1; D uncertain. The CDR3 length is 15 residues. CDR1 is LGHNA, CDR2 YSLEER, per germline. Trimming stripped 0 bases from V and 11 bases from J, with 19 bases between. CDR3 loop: CASSQDFRQALRAFF. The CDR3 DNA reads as TGCGCCAGCAGCCAAGATTTTAGGCAGGCCCTTAGGGCTTTCTTT.